Sequencing of this T cell receptor beta chain was carried out in a study of identical twins. Germline V gene lookup returns CDR1 MDHEN and CDR2 SYDVKM. The CDR3 totals 15 residues. The germline V and J ends were trimmed by 7 bases and 2 bases, with 14 bases remaining between them. This clonotype was seen a few times. Its antigen remains unidentified. TCRdb analysed the 5' RACE reads with MiXCR anew, one entry per CDR3 protein. The table includes a few hundred thousand distinct CDR3 sequences, approximately 14% detected once. Study outcomes and limitations: Analyses based on zero insertions could be partly confounded by invariant MAIT and iNKT cells. Out-of-frame alpha sequences that twins shared showed excess low generation probability. Monozygotic twins shared more out-of-frame TCR alpha than recombination models predicted.

These data were also reused for a study on yellow fever vaccine responses in identical twins.

The TCR originated in a woman younger than 35 in good health. Sequencing was done on a sample of CD4+ T cells sorted from blood. The chain employs TRBV28 and TRBJ2-2; D tentatively reads TRBD1 or TRBD2 (6 bases each). The CDR3 DNA follows: TGTGCCAGCACCAGGGGAGGCTATAACACCGGGGAGCTGTTTTTT. This gives the protein CASTRGGYNTGELFF.